Following are 22 T cell receptor beta chains from one sample sequenced in a study of response to subunit inactivated influenza vaccine listed by TCRdb under 2018. Library preparation employed RT-PCR. Instrument used: Illumina HiSeq 2500. Clones were called with MiXCR by TCRdb after fastp trimmed the public reads at Q25, and only in-frame beta chains were retained. All rows with the same CDR3 protein become a single entry with the most common DNA and genes. The sample records 150,000 to 200,000 distinct CDR3 sequences, around 9% of which are singletons. The top ten clonotypes cover about a tenth of the sample. This specimen consisted of non-naive T cells sorted from PBMCs, obtained on the day of vaccination. According to the study, the label for this sample's cell subset or site signals: memory T cell fraction. The receptors originated from a man aged 50 to 60 who received an inactivated influenza vaccine. Donor details come from another sample of the same person, matched by shared clones.

This clonotype appeared a few times. The chain links TRBV21-1 to TRBJ1-2; TRBD1 was called by the table and not checked on the DNA. TRBV21-1 is flagged as a pseudogene. This CDR3 spans 16 amino acids. Here the CDR3 DNA reads TGTGCCAGCAGCAAACACCAAGCCGGGGGCGACTATGGCTACACCTTC. This gives the protein CASSKHQAGGDYGYTF.

This clonotype has more than one count but fewer than ten. J is TRBJ1-4 and V is TRBV20-1; a weak D match, TRBD1 (5 bases). The V end lost 7 bases, the J end lost 0 bases, and 9 bases lay between the germline ends. Germline V gives CDR1 DFQATT, CDR2 SNEGSKA (reference sequence). CDR3 length: 13 residues. The CDR3 DNA reads TGCAGTGTCAGGGATTCAACTAATGAAAAACTGTTTTTT. Protein sequence: CSVRDSTNEKLFF.

This clonotype was seen more than once but under ten times. This chain's CDR3 is CASSPQINSPLHF. The CDR3 DNA reads as TGTGCCAGCAGTCCCCAAATCAATTCACCCCTCCACTTT. The chain joins TRBV12-3 or TRBV12-4 to TRBJ1-6; D remains ambiguous. Trimming shortened V by 5 bases and J by 7 bases, and 9 bases separated the two germline ends. This CDR3 contains 13 residues.

J is TRBJ2-6 and V is TRBV10-3; either TRBD1 or TRBD2 may fit D (6 bases each). This CDR3 is built from 16 residues. Germline CDR1 and CDR2: ENHRY and SYGVKD. Trimming pared 0 bases from V and 2 bases from J, leaving 8 bases between. The CDR3 DNA is TGTGCCATCAGTGAGTCGGGGGGCGCTGGGGCCAACGTCCTGACTTTC. It is translated as CAISESGGAGANVLTF.

This clonotype was found many times. The V and J genes are TRBV19 and TRBJ1-3; possible D gene TRBD1, 5 bases. The V gene's germline CDR1 is LNHDA and CDR2 SQIVND (reference sequence). The V end was cut by 5 bases, the J end by 2 bases, with 13 bases between. The CDR3 extends over 15 amino acids. Written as DNA, the CDR3 is TGTGCCAGTAGTGTCTCCGGGACGGCTGGAAACACCATATATTTT. Translating it yields CASSVSGTAGNTIYF.

Many counts were recorded for this clonotype. CDR3 protein: CAISEGGGLVRSSYEQYF. As DNA, the CDR3 is TGTGCCATCAGTGAGGGGGGGGGACTAGTTCGGAGCTCCTACGAGCAGTACTTC. The V gene is TRBV10-3, the J gene TRBJ2-7, with 8 bases lining up with TRBD2. Germline CDR1 ENHRY, CDR2 SYGVKD. This CDR3 has 18 amino acids. Unmatched junction bases numbered 12, after V lost 2 bases and J lost 0 bases.

This clonotype was recorded a few times. The chain carries TRBV29-1 and TRBJ2-1, with D hard to call. The CDR3 is made up of 11 amino acids. Germline V gene sequence: CDR1 SQVTM, CDR2 ANQGSEA. Trimming removed 3 bases at V and 3 bases at J, with 3 bases between. The CDR3 nucleotides read TGCAGCGTTGAGGTCTACAATGAGCAGTTCTTC. Its translation: CSVEVYNEQFF.

This clonotype was found once. The chain recombines TRBV6-1 with TRBJ2-7, with 10 bases that match TRBD1. The CDR3 is 16 amino acids. Germline-derived CDR1 and CDR2 are MNHNS and SASEGT. Trimming took 5 bases from V and 3 from J; bases not matched to a gene: 10. The CDR3 DNA reads as TGTGCCAGCAGTAACGCCGGGACAGGGGTCGTCTACGAGCAGTACTTC. Protein product: CASSNAGTGVVYEQYF.

This clonotype was seen many times. The chain employs TRBV4-1 and TRBJ2-2; no definite D call. V was pared by 0 bases and J by 13 bases, with 6 bases between. The CDR3 covers 11 residues. Germline-derived CDR1 and CDR2 are MGHRA and YSYEKL. The CDR3 protein is CASSQESLLFF. The CDR3 coding sequence is TGCGCCAGCAGCCAAGAATCCTTGCTGTTTTTT.

This clonotype has ten or more counts. The chain has TRBV20-1 and TRBJ2-3; D unresolved. CDR3 length: 15 amino acids. Germline V CDR1 and CDR2: DFQATT, SNEGSKA (reference sequence). The V end lost 5 bases, the J end lost 3 bases, and 18 bases lay between the germline ends. CDR3 sequence: CSAETPRIGTDTQYF. CDR3 coding DNA: TGCAGTGCTGAAACCCCTCGTATTGGTACAGATACGCAGTATTTT.

The chain combines TRBV6-2 or TRBV6-3 with TRBJ2-1; 9 bases map to TRBD2. Germline trimming cut 0 bases from V and 7 bases from J; bases unmatched to any gene: 10. The V gene's germline CDR1 is MNHEY and CDR2 SVGEGT. This CDR3 has 17 residues. The DNA for the CDR3 is TGTGCCAGCAGTTACTCCATATCACTAGCGGGCGGTAATGAGCAGTTCTTC. Protein sequence: CASSYSISLAGGNEQFF.

This clonotype was seen a handful of times. This chain joins TRBV20-1 and TRBJ2-3; D perhaps matches TRBD1 (6 bases). Per germline, CDR1 DFQATT and CDR2 SNEGSKA (reference sequence). V was shortened by 6 bases and J by 3 bases, with 19 bases between the two germline ends. The CDR3 is 15 amino acids. DNA for the CDR3: TGCAGTGCAAAAGAGATGGGGGCCGGGACAGATACGCAGTATTTT. Amino acids: CSAKEMGAGTDTQYF.

This clonotype was recorded a few times. This chain joins TRBV7-2 and TRBJ2-3, with D unclear. Germline CDR1 SGHTA, CDR2 FQGNSA. The CDR3 is 14 amino acids. V lost 6 bases, J lost 2 bases, and 12 bases lay in between. As DNA, the CDR3 is TGTGCCAGCAGATTACGGGTTTCCACAGATACGCAGTATTTT. The encoded protein is CASRLRVSTDTQYF.

Regarding this clonotype: An end of the junction differs from the germline gene, which may be a read error. The J gene is TRBJ1-5, the V gene TRBV4-3; D not certain. This CDR3 has 14 amino acids. The germline V gene has CDR1 LGHNA and CDR2 YSLEER. CDR3 in DNA: TGCGCCAGCCGCCAAGAATCCGGGAATCAGCCCCAGCATTTT. Translation: CASRQESGNQPQHF.

This clonotype was seen many times. The rearrangement links TRBV11-2 to TRBJ2-1; 7 bases fit TRBD2. The V and J ends lost 5 bases and 4 bases, in that order; junction bases with no gene match: 8. The CDR3 is 15 amino acids. Per germline, CDR1 SGHAT and CDR2 FQNNGV. This CDR3 is CASSSRIAGYNEQFF. The CDR3 bases are TGTGCCAGCAGCAGCCGTATAGCGGGTTACAATGAGCAGTTCTTC.

This clonotype was observed a few times. V gene TRBV5-6 combines with J gene TRBJ1-1; tentatively, D is TRBD1 (5 bases). The CDR3 totals 14 residues. CDR1 and CDR2 (germline): SGHDT, YYEEEE. V lost 2 bases, J lost 1 base, and 9 bases lay in between. CDR3 nucleotide sequence: TGTGCCAGCAGCTTCCGGGACGGGAACACTGAAGCTTTCTTT. As protein: CASSFRDGNTEAFF. Drawing the rest from reference TRBV5-6 and TRBJ1-1, the complete variable domain is DAGVTQSPTHLIKTRGQQVTLRCSPKSGHDTVSWYQQALGQGPQFIFQYYEEEERQRGNFPDRFSGHQFPNYSSELNVNALLLGDSALYLCASSFRDGNTEAFFGQGTRLTVV.

J is TRBJ2-7 and V is TRBV12-3 or TRBV12-4; D is undetermined. V dropped 2 bases and J dropped 0 bases, with 11 bases sitting between them. The CDR3 loop spans 15 amino acids. In nucleotides, the CDR3 is TGTGCCAGCAGTTTATTCCCAAGCACCTCCTACGAGCAGTACTTC. Amino acid sequence: CASSLFPSTSYEQYF.

This clonotype was detected only a few times. This chain joins TRBV29-1 and TRBJ2-1, with D perhaps matching TRBD1 (5 bases). Germline V gene data show CDR1 as SQVTM and CDR2 as ANQGSEA. The V end was cut by 2 bases, the J end by 10 bases, with 12 bases between. This CDR3 region has 12 residues. CDR3: CSVEKGFGEQFF. CDR3 in DNA: TGCAGCGTTGAAAAGGGGTTCGGGGAGCAGTTCTTC.

This clonotype was detected many times. V and J are TRBV14 and TRBJ2-2, with no clear D. Germline CDR1 SGHDN, CDR2 FVKESK. The CDR3 contains 14 residues. V lost 1 base, J lost 4 bases, and 7 bases lay in between. The CDR3 sequence: CASSQVRSTGELFF. The CDR3 DNA follows: TGTGCCAGCAGCCAAGTTAGGTCCACCGGGGAGCTGTTTTTT.

The table lists this clonotype with many counts. This rearrangement joins TRBV4-3 to TRBJ1-1; no reliable D call. This CDR3 is 17 amino acids long. The germline gives CDR1 LGHNA, CDR2 YSLEER. V was clipped by 0 bases and J by 5 bases, with 19 bases between them. The chain's CDR3 is CASSQDTGGRAITEAFF. The CDR3 bases are TGCGCCAGCAGCCAAGATACTGGTGGCAGAGCGATAACTGAAGCTTTCTTT.

V is TRBV20-1 and J is TRBJ2-3, with D possibly called TRBD1 or TRBD2 (6 bases each). Trimming stripped 6 bases from V and 3 bases from J, with 16 bases between. Germline V CDR1 and CDR2: DFQATT, SNEGSKA (reference sequence). This CDR3 has 14 residues. As DNA, the CDR3 is TGCAGTGCCCCGGGACGAGGGGGGACAGATACGCAGTATTTT. It translates to CSAPGRGGTDTQYF.

This clonotype occurred many times. The chain couples TRBV5-6 to TRBJ1-2; 8 positions agree with TRBD1. The CDR3 contains 16 residues. Trimming took 4 bases from V and 2 from J; bases not matched to a gene: 10. The germline CDR1 and CDR2 sequences are SGHDT and YYEEEE. This chain's CDR3 is CASSLRTGMGNYGYTF. The DNA for the CDR3 is TGTGCCAGCAGCCTCCGGACAGGGATGGGAAACTATGGCTACACCTTC.